This T cell receptor (beta chain) was identified during a study of blood T cell repertoires in COVID-19. This CDR3 spans 18 amino acids. V gave up 1 base and J gave up 5 bases, with 23 bases separating them. Germline CDR1 is LGHDT and CDR2 is YNNKEL (reference sequence). Repertoires were generated with immunoSEQ multiplex PCR, while TCRdb's copy carries only in-frame clones and drops some. The sample includes some 380,000 clones, over 75% seen only once; the top ten take roughly 2%. The source is a woman aged 40 to 49 with acute COVID-19. The sequencing sample was made of PBMCs or T cells enriched from blood (not recorded which). V and J are TRBV3-1 (or the pseudogene TRBV3-2) and TRBJ2-5; D is possibly TRBD1 (7 bases). As DNA, the CDR3 is TGTGCCAGCAGCCAAGGGTCAACTAGCCAGGGGGGTAGGGAGACCCAGTACTTC. It is translated as CASSQGSTSQGGRETQYF.